This T cell receptor beta chain is from a study of T cells after yellow fever vaccination. For the study at large: When fractions had low cell numbers, they were prepared with SMART-Seq v4 Ultra Low Input.

UMIs were added to TCR cDNA along with a universal primer site when it was made by 5'RACE template switching. TCRdb called the 5' RACE reads again in MiXCR, with one record for every CDR3 protein. Of more than 250,000 distinct CDR3 sequences in the sample, 6.8% were seen once. The V gene lost 11 bases and the J gene lost 4 bases, with 14 bases spanning the gap. Germline-derived CDR1 and CDR2 are SEHNR and FQNEAQ (reference sequence). The CDR3 runs 13 residues. The chain has TRBV7-9 and TRBJ2-2; maybe TRBD2 (5 bases). Material: PBMCs, obtained approximately 40 days after the first yellow fever vaccination. The TCR sequence derives from a man in his late teens or twenties who received the YFV17D yellow fever vaccine. CDR3 region: CAPGSGFTGELFF. The CDR3 region has the DNA TGTGCCCCTGGATCGGGATTCACCGGGGAGCTGTTTTTT.